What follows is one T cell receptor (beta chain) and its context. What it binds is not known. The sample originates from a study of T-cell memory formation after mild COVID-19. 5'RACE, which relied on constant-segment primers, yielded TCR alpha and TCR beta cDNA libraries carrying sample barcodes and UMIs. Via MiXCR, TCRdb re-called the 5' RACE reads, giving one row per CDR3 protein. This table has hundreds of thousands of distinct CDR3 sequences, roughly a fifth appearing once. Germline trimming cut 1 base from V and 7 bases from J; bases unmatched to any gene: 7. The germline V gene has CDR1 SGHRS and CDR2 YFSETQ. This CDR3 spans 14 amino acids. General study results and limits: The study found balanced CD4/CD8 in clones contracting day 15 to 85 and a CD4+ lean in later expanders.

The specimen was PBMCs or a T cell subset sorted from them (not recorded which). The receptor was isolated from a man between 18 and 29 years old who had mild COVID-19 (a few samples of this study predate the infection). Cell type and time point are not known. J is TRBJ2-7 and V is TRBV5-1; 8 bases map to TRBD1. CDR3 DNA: TGCGCCAGCAGCTTGAGCCAGGGGGCTGGAGAGCAGTACTTC. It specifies CASSLSQGAGEQYF.